This T cell receptor (beta chain) was retrieved from a study of blood T cells in healthy people across ages. Background on the study: When template switching was applied, about one barcoded beta molecule was captured per two T cells. The study, taken as a whole, reports: In older individuals, TCR beta diversity per million T cells was lower, falling roughly linearly with age. Any conclusive comparison of naive versus antigen-experienced cells was prevented by using unsorted PBMCs.

Next came a second PCR, run for about 6 to 11 cycles, which used a sample-barcoded 5' primer along with a J-beta primer mix. Every molecule of cDNA carried a tag from a template-switch adaptor with 12 random nucleotides. TCRdb re-called the 5' RACE reads through MiXCR, storing one row per CDR3 protein. Of roughly 1.5 million distinct CDR3 sequences in the sample, approximately 39% were seen once. CDR3 size: 12 residues. J was trimmed by 10 bases and V by 4 bases; bases with no gene match: 6. CDR1 SQVTM and CDR2 ANQGSEA come from the germline V gene. Points on this clonotype: Its specificity is unknown.

The TCR comes from a woman in her late teens or twenties in good health. The sequencing input was blood. This chain connects TRBV29-1 to TRBJ2-1; 8 positions match TRBD1. CDR3 in DNA: TGCAGCGTTGGCCAGGGGGCTGGGGAGCAGTTCTTC. Translated, it gives CSVGQGAGEQFF.